This T cell receptor beta chain was captured in a study of blood T cell repertoires in COVID-19. The CDR3 spans 16 residues. Trimming pared 1 base from V and 0 bases from J, leaving 10 bases between. The germline gives CDR1 LNHNV, CDR2 YYDKDF (reference sequence). TCRdb's table, derived via immunoSEQ multiplex PCR, lists solely in-frame clones and lacks some. The sample records some 280,000 clones, roughly 90% being singletons. The chain employs TRBV15 and TRBJ1-3, with D uncertain. Sequencing used peripheral blood. This TCR was recovered from a young woman with active or convalescent COVID-19. CDR3 nucleotide sequence: TGTGCCACCAGCAGAGTGAGAACAGTCTCTGGAAACACCATATATTTT. This gives the protein CATSRVRTVSGNTIYF. The whole variable domain, remainder taken from reference TRBV15 and TRBJ1-3, is DAMVIQNPRYQVTQFGKPVTLSCSQTLNHNVMYWYQQKSSQAPKLLFHYYDKDFNNEADTPDNFQSRRPNTSFCFLDIRSPGLGDTAMYLCATSRVRTVSGNTIYFGEGSWLTVV.